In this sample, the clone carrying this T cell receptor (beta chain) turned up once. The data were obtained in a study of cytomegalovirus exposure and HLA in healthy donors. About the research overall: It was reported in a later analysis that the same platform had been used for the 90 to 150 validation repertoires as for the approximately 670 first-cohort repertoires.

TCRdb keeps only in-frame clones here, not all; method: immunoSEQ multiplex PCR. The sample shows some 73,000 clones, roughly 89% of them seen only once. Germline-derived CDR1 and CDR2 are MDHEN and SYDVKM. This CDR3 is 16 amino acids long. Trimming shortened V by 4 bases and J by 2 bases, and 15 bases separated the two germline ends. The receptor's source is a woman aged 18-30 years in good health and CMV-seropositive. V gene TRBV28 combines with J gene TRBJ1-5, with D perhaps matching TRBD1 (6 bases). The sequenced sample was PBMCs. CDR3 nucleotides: TGTGCCAGCAGTTGGGAAGGGGGAACGGGCAATCAGCCCCAGCATTTT. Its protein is CASSWEGGTGNQPQHF.